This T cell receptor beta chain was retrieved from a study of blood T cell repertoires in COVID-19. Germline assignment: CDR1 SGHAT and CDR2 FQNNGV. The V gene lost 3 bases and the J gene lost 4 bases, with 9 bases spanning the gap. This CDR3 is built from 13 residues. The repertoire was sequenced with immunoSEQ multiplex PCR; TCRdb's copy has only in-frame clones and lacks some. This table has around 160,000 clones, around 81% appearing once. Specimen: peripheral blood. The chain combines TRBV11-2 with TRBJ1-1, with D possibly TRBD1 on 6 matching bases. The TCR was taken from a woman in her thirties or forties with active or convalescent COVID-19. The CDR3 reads CASSFLGGTEAFF. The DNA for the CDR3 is TGTGCCAGCAGCTTTTTAGGGGGCACTGAAGCTTTCTTT.